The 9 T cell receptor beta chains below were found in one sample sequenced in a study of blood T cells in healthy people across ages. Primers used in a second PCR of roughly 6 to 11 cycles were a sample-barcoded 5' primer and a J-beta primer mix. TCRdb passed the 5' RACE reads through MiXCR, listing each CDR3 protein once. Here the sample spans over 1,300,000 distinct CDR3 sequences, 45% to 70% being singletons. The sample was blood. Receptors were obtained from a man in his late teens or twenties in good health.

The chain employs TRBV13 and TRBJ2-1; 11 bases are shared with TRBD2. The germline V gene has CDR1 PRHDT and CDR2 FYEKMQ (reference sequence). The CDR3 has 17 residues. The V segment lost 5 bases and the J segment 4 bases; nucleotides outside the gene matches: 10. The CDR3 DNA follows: TGTGCCAGCAGCCCCTCTAGCGGGGGGCCTATTTACAATGAGCAGTTCTTC. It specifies CASSPSSGGPIYNEQFF.

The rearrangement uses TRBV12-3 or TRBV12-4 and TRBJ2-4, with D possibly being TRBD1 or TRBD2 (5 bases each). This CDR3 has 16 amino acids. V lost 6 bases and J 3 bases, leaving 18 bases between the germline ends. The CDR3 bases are TGTGCCAGCAGGCCGGGGCCCCCCTGGGACAAAAACATTCAGTACTTC. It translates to CASRPGPPWDKNIQYF.

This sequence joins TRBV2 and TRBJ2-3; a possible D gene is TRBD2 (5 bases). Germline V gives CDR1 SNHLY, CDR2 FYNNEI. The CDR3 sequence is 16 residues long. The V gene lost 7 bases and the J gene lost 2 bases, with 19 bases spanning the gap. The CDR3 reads CASTPGGFPVTDTQYF. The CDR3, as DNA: TGTGCCAGCACACCTGGCGGGTTTCCGGTCACAGATACGCAGTATTTT.

CDR3 sequence reads: CASSPLGSARSYNEQFF. The CDR3 DNA reads TGTGCCAGCAGCCCCCTTGGGTCCGCAAGATCCTACAATGAGCAGTTCTTC. The chain uses TRBV27 and TRBJ2-1; D is ambiguous. This CDR3 is built from 17 residues. V lost 6 bases and J 1 base, leaving 19 bases between the germline ends. CDR1 and CDR2 (germline): MNHEY, SMNVEV (reference sequence).

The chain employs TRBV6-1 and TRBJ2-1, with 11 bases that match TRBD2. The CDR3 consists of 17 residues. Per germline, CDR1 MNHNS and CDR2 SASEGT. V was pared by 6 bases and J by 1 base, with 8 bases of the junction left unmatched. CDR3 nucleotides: TGTGCCAGCAGCTCCGGGACTAGCGGAAAATCCTACAATGAGCAGTTCTTC. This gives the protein CASSSGTSGKSYNEQFF.

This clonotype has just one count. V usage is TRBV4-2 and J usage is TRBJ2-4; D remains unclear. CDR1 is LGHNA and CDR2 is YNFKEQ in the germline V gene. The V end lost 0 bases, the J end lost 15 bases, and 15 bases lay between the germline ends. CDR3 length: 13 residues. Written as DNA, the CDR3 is TGTGCCAGCAGCCAAGAGCTGCAGGCAGTAGCGTACTTC. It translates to CASSQELQAVAYF.

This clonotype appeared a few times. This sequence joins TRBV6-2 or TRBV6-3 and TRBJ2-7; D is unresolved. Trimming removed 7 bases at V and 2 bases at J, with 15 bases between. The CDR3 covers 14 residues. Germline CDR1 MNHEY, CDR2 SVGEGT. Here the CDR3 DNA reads TGTGCCAGCAAAAGTAGGGCAGAAACCTACGAGCAGTACTTC. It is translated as CASKSRAETYEQYF.

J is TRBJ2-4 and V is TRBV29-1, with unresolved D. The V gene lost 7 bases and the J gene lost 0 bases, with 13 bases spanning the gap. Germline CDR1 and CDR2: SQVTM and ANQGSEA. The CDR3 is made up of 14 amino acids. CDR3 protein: CSGTPELAKNIQYF. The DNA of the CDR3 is TGCAGCGGAACTCCGGAACTAGCCAAAAACATTCAGTACTTC.

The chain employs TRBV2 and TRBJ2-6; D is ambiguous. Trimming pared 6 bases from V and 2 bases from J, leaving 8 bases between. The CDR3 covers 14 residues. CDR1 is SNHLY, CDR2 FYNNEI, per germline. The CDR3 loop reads CASRGTTGANVLTF. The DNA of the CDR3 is TGTGCCAGCAGAGGCACTACTGGGGCCAACGTCCTGACTTTC. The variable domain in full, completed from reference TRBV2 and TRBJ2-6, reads EPEVTQTPSHQVTQMGQEVILRCVPISNHLYFYWYRQILGQKVEFLVSFYNNEISEKSEIFDDQFSVERPDGSNFTLKIRSTKLEDSAMYFCASRGTTGANVLTFGAGSRLTVL.